Many counts were recorded for the clone carrying this T cell receptor (beta chain). These data are taken from a study of identical twins. Germline values: CDR1 SGHTA, CDR2 FQGTGA. This CDR3 has 15 residues. With V trimmed by 6 bases and J by 3 bases, 8 bases remained unmatched. A single record per CDR3 protein comes from TCRdb applying MiXCR to the 5' RACE reads. The table lists some 500,000 distinct CDR3 sequences, nearly 10% of them singletons. The data were also submitted as part of a second study, on yellow fever vaccine responses in identical twins.

This chain uses TRBV7-3 with TRBJ2-1, with TRBD2 identical over 7 bases. The sequenced sample was PBMCs. This clonotype originated in a young woman in good health. The CDR3 bases are TGTGCCAGCAGTCCAGAGGTAGCGGGCTACAATGAGCAGTTCTTC. This gives the protein CASSPEVAGYNEQFF.